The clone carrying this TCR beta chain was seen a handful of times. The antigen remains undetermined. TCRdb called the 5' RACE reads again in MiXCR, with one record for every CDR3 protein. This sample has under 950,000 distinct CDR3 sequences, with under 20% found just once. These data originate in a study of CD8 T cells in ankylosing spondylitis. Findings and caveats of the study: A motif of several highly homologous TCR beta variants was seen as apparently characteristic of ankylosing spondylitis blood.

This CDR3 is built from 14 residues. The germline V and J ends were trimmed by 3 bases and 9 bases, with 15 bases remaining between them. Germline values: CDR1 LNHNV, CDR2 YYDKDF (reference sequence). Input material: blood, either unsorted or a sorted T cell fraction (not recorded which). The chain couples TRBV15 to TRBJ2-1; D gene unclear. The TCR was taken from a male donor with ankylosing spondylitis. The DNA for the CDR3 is TGTGCCACCAGCAGCGAACGGTGGATCACTGAGCAGTTCTTC. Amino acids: CATSSERWITEQFF.